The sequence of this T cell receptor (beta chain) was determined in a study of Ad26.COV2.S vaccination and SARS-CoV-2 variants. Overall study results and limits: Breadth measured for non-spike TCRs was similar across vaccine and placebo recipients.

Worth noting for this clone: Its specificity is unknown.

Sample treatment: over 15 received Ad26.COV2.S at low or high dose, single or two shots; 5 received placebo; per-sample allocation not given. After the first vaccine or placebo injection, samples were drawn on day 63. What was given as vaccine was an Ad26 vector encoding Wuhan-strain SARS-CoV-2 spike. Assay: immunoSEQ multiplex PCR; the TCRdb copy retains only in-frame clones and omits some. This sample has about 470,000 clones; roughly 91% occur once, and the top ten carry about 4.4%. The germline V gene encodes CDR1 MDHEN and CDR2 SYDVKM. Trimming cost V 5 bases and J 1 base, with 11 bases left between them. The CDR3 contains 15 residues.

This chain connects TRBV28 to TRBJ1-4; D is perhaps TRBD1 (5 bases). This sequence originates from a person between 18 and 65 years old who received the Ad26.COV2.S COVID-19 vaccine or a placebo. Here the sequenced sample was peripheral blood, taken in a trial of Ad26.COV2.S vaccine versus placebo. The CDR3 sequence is CASSVQGETNEKLFF. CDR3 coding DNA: TGTGCCAGCAGTGTCCAAGGGGAAACTAATGAAAAACTGTTTTTT.